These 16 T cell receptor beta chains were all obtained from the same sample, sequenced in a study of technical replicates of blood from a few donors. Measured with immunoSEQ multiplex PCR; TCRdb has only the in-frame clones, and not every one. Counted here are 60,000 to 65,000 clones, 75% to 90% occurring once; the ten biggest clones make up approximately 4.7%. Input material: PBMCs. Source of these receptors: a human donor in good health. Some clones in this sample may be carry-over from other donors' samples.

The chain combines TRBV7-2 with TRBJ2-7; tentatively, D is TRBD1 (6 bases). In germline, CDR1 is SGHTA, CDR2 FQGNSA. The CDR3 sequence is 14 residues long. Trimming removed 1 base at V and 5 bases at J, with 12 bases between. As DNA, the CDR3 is TGTGCCAGCAGCTTAGTTGTGGGGGCCAACGAGCAGTACTTC. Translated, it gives CASSLVVGANEQYF.

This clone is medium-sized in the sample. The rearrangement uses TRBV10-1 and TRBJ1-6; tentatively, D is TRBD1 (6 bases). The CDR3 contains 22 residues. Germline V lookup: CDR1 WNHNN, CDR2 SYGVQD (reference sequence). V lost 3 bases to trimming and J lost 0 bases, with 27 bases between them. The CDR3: CASSDLGALGTRRSSYNSPLHF. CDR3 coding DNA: TGCGCCAGCAGTGATTTGGGGGCCCTCGGTACCCGAAGGAGCTCCTATAATTCACCCCTCCACTTT.

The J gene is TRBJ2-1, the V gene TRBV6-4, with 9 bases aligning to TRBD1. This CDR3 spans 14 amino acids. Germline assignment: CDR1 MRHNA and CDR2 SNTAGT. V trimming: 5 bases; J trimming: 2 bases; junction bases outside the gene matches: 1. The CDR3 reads CASSRQGAYNEQFF. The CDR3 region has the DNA TGTGCCAGCAGTCGACAGGGGGCCTACAATGAGCAGTTCTTC.

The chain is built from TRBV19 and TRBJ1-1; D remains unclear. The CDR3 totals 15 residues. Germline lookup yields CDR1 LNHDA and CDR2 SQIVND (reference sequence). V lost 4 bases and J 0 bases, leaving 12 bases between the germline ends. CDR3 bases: TGTGCCAGTAGTAGGGGAGAGGCAATGAACACTGAAGCTTTCTTT. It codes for CASSRGEAMNTEAFF.

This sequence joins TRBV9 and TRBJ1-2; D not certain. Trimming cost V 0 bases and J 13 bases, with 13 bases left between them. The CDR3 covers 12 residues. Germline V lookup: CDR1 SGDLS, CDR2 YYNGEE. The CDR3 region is CASSVVEGVITF. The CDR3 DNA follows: TGTGCCAGCAGCGTAGTAGAGGGCGTGATCACCTTC.

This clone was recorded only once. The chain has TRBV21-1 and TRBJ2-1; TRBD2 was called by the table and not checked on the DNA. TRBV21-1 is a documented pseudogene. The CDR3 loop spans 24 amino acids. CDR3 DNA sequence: TGTGCCAGCAACACGAGGGGGTCGGGACTAGCGGGCCTCGGGCCAATAATAACAAGGAATGAGCAGTTCTTC. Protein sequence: CASNTRGSGLAGLGPIITRNEQFF.

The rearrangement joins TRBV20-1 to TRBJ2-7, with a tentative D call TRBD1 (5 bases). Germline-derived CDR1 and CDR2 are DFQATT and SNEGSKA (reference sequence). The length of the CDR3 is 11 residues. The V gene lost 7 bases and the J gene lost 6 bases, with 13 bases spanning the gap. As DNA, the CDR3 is TGCAGTGTTCAAGGGGTCTCCGAGCAGTACTTC. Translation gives CSVQGVSEQYF.

CDR3 bases: TGTGCCAGCAGCCAAGATCCCAGCGGGAGGCTAACCGGGGAGCTGTTTTTT. Protein product: CASSQDPSGRLTGELFF. V is TRBV4-2 and J is TRBJ2-2; 9 bases are shared with TRBD2. The CDR3 is made up of 17 amino acids. The junction had 7 bases not matched to a gene; V was cut back by 0 bases and J by 5 bases. Germline V gives CDR1 LGHNA, CDR2 YNFKEQ.

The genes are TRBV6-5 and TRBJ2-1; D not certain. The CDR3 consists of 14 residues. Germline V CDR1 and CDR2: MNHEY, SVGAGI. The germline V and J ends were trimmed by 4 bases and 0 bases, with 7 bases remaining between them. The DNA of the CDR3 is TGTGCCAGCAGTTCGATTAGCTCCTACAATGAGCAGTTCTTC. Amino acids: CASSSISSYNEQFF.

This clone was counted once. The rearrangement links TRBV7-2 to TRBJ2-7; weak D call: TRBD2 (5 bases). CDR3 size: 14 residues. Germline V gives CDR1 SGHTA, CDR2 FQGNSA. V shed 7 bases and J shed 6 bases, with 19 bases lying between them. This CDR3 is CASILAPGLAEQYF. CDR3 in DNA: TGTGCCAGCATCCTAGCCCCGGGTCTCGCCGAGCAGTACTTC.

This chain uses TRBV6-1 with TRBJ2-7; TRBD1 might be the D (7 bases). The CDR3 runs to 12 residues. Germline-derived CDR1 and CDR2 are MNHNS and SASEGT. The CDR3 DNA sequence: TGTACCCGGGGGACAGTCTCCTACGAGCAGTACTTC. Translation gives CTRGTVSYEQYF.

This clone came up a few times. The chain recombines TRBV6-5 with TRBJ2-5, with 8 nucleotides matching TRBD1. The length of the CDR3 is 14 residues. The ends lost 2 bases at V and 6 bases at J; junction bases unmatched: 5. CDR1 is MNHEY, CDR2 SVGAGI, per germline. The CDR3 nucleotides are TGTGCCAGCAGTTACGGACAGGGTATGAAGACCCAGTACTTC. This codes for CASSYGQGMKTQYF.

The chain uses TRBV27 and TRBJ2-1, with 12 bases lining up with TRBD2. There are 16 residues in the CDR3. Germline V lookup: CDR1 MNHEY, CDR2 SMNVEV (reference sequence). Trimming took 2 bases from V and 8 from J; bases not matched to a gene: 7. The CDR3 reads CASSLRLAGGGHEQFF. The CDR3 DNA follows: TGTGCCAGCAGTTTAAGGCTAGCGGGAGGGGGGCATGAGCAGTTCTTC.

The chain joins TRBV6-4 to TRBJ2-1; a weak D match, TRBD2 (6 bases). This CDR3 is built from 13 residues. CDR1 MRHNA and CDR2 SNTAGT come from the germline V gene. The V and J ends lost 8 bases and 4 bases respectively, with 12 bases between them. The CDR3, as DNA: TGTGCCAGCTCTTTAGCGGCTTACAATGAGCAGTTCTTC. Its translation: CASSLAAYNEQFF.

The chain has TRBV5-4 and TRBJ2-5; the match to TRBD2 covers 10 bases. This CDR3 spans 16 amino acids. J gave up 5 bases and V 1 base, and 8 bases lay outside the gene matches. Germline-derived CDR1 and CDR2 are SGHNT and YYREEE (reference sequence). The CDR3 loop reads CASSLRASGSSETQYF. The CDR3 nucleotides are TGTGCCAGCAGCTTGAGGGCTAGCGGGAGTTCGGAGACCCAGTACTTC.

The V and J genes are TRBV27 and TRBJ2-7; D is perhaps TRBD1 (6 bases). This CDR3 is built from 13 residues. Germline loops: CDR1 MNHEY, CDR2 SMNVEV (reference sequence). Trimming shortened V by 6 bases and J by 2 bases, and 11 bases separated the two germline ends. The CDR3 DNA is TGTGCCAGCAGGGCAGACAGGACCTACGAGCAGTACTTC. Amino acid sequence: CASRADRTYEQYF.